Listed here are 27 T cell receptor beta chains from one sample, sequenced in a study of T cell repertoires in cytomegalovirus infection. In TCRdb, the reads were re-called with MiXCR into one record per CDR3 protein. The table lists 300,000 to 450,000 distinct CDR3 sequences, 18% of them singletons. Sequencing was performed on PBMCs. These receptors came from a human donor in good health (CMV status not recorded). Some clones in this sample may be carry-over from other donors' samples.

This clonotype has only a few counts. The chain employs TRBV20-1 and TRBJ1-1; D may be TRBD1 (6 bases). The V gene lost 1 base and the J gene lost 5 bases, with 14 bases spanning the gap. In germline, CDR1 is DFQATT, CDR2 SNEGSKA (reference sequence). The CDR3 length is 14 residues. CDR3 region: CSARGHRGRTEAFF. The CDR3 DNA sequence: TGCAGTGCTAGAGGGCATAGGGGGAGGACTGAAGCTTTCTTT.

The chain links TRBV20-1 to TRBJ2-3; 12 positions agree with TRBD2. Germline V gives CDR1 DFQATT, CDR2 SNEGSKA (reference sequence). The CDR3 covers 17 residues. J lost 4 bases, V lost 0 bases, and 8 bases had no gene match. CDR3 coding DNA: TGCAGTGCTAGAGATTTTACGCTAGCGGGAGGGCCAGATACGCAGTATTTT. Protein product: CSARDFTLAGGPDTQYF.

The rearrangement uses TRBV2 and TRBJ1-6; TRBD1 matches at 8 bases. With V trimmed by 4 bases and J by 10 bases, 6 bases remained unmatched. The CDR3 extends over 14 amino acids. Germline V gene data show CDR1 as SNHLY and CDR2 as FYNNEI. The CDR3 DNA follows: TGTGCCAGCAGTGCCGACAGGGGAGGATCACCCCTCCACTTT. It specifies CASSADRGGSPLHF.

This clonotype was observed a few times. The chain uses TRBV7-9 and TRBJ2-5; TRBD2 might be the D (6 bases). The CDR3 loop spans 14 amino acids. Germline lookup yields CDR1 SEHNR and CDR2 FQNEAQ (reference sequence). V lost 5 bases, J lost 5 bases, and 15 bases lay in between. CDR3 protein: CASSPGSGRETQYF. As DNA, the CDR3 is TGTGCCAGCAGCCCCGGTAGTGGGAGGGAGACCCAGTACTTC.

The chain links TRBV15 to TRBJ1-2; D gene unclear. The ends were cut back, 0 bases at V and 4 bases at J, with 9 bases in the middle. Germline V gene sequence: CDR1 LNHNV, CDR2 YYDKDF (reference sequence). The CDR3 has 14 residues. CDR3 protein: CATSREGPAYGYTF. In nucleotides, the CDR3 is TGTGCCACCAGCAGAGAAGGTCCCGCCTATGGCTACACCTTC.

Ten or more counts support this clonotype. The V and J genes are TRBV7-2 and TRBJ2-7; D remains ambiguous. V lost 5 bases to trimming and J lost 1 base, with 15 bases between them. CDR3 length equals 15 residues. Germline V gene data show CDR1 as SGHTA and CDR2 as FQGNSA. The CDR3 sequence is CASSPMAATSYEQYF. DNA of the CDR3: TGTGCCAGCAGCCCGATGGCAGCGACGTCCTACGAGCAGTACTTC.

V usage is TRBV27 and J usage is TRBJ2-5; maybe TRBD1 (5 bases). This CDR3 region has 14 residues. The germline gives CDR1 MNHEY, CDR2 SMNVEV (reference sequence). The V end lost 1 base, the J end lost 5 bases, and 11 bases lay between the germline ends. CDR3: CASSLLGQRETQYF. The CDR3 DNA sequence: TGTGCCAGCAGTTTATTGGGGCAAAGGGAGACCCAGTACTTC.

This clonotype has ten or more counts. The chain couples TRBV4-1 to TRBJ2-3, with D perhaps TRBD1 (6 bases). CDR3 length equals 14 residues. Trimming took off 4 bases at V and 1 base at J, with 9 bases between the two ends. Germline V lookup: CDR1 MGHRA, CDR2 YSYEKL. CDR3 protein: CASSPGAGTDTQYF. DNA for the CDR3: TGCGCCAGCAGCCCAGGGGCTGGCACAGATACGCAGTATTTT.

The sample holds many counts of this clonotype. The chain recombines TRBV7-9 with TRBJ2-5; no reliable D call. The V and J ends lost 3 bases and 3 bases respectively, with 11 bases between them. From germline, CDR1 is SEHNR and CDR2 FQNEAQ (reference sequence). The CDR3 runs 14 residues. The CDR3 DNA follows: TGTGCCAGCAGCTTGGGTCTTAGGGAAGAGACCCAGTACTTC. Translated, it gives CASSLGLREETQYF.

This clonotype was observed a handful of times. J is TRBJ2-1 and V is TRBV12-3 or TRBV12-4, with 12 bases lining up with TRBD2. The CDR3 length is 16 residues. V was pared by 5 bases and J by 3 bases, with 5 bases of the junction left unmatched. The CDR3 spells CASSVRTSGIYNEQFF. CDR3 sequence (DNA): TGTGCCAGCAGTGTCCGGACTAGCGGGATCTACAATGAGCAGTTCTTC.

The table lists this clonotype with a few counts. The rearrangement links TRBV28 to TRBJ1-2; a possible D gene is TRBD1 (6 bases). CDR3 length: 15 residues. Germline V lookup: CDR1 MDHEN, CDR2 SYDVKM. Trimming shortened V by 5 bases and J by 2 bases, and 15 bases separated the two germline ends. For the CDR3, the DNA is TGTGCCAGCAGTATTCCCACGACAGGCAACTATGGCTACACCTTC. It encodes CASSIPTTGNYGYTF.

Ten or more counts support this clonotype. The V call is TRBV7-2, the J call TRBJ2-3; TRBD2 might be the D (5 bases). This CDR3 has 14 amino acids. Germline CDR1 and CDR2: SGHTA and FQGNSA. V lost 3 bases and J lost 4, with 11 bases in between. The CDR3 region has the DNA TGTGCCAGCAGCTTGCGGGCCCTCGCAGATACGCAGTATTTT. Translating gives CASSLRALADTQYF.

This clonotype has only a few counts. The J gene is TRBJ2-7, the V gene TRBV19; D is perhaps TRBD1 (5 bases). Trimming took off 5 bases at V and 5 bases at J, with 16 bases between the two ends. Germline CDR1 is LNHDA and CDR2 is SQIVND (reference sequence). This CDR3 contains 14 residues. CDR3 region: CASSPQGASDEQYF. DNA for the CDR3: TGTGCCAGTAGTCCCCAAGGGGCGTCGGACGAGCAGTACTTC. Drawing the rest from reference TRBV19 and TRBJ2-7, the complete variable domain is DGGITQSPKYLFRKEGQNVTLSCEQNLNHDAMYWYRQDPGQGLRLIYYSQIVNDFQKGDIAEGYSVSREKKESFPLTVTSAQKNPTAFYLCASSPQGASDEQYFGPGTRLTVT.

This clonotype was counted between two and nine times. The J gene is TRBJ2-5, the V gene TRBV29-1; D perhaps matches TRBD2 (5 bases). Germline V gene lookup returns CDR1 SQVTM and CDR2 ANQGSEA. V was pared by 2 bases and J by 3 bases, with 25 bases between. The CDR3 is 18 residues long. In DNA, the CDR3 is TGCAGCGTTGAACACCCTGGAGGAACACCGAACCGAAAAGAGACCCAGTACTTC. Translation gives CSVEHPGGTPNRKETQYF.

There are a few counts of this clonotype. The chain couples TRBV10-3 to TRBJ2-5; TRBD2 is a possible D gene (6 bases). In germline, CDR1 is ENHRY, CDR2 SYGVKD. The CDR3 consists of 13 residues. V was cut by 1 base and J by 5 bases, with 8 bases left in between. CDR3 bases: TGTGCCATCAGTGAGTGGCTAGCGGAGACCCAGTACTTC. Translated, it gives CAISEWLAETQYF.

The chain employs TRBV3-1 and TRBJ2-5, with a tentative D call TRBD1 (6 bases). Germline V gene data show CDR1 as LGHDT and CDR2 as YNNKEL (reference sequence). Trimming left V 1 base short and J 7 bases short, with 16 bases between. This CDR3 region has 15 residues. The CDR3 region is CASSQAGTAQGTQYF. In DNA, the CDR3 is TGTGCCAGCAGCCAAGCCGGGACGGCACAGGGGACCCAGTACTTC.

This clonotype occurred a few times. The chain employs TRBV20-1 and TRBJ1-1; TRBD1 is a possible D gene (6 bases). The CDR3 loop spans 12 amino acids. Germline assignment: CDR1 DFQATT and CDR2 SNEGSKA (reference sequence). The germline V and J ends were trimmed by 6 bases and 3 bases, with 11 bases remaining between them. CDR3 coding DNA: TGCAGTGCCCCTGACAGGTACACTGAAGCTTTCTTT. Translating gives CSAPDRYTEAFF.

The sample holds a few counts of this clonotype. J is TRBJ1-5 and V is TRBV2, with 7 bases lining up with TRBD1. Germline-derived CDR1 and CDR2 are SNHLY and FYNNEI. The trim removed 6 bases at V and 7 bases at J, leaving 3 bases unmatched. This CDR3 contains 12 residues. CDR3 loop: CASSGTVQPQHF. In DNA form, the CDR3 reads TGTGCCAGCAGCGGGACAGTACAGCCCCAGCATTTT.

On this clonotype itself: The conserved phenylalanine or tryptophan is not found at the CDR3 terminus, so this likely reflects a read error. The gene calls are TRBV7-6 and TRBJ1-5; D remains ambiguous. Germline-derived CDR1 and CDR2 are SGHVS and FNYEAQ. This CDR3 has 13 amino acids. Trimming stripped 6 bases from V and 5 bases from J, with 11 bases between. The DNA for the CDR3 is TGTGCCAGCAGAAACAAAGACGATCAGCCCCAGCATCTT. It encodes CASRNKDDQPQHL.

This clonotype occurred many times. The CDR3 is CASSLGAAATREQYF. The CDR3 DNA is TGTGCCAGCAGCTTAGGGGCAGCTGCTACGAGAGAGCAGTACTTC. The chain joins TRBV7-9 to TRBJ2-7; D is uncertain. The ends were cut back, 1 base at V and 7 bases at J, with 17 bases in the middle. Germline V gives CDR1 SEHNR, CDR2 FQNEAQ (reference sequence). The CDR3 covers 15 residues.

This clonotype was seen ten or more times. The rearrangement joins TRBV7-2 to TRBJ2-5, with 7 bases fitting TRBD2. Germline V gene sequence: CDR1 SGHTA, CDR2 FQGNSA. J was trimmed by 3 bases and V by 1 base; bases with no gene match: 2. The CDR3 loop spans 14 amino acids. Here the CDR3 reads CASSLVAGEETQYF. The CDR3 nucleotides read TGTGCCAGCAGCTTAGTCGCGGGAGAAGAGACCCAGTACTTC.

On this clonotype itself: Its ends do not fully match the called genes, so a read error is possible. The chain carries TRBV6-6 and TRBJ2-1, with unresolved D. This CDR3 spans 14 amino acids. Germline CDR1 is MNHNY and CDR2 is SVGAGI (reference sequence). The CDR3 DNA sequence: TGTGCCAGCAGTGACGGGCCCCAGGAGAATGATCAGTTCTTC. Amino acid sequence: CASSDGPQENDQFF.

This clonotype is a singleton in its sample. The CDR3 loop reads CATSDVKQYNEQFF. As DNA, the CDR3 is TGTGCCACCAGTGATGTTAAACAGTACAATGAGCAGTTCTTC. This chain links TRBV24-1 with TRBJ2-1; D is undetermined. Germline CDR1 KGHDR, CDR2 SFDVKD. Trimming left V 3 bases short and J 4 bases short, with 9 bases between. CDR3 length: 14 amino acids.

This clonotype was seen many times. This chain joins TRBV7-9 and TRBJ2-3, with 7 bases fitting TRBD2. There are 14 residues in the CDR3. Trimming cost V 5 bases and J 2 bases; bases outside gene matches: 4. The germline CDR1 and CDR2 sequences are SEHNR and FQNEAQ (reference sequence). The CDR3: CASSTGLNTDTQYF. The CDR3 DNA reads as TGTGCCAGCAGCACGGGACTAAACACAGATACGCAGTATTTT.

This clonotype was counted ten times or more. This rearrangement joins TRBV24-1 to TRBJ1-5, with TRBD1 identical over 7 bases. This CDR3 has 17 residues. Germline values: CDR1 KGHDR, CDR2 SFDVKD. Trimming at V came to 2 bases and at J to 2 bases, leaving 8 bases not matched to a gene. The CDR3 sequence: CATSDSGQSGGNQPQHF. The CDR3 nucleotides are TGTGCCACCAGTGATTCGGGACAGTCTGGGGGCAATCAGCCCCAGCATTTT.

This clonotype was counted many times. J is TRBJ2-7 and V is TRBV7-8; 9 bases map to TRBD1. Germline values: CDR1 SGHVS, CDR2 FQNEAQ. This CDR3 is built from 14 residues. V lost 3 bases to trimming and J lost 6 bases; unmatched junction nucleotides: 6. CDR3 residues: CASSFRDRVFEQYF. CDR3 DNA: TGTGCCAGCAGCTTCCGGGACAGGGTGTTCGAGCAGTACTTC.

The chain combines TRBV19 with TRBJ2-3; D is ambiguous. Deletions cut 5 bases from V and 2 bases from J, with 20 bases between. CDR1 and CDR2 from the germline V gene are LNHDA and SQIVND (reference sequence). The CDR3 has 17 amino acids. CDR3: CASSLKEFPKLTDTQYF. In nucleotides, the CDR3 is TGTGCCAGTAGTTTGAAGGAGTTCCCCAAACTCACAGATACGCAGTATTTT.